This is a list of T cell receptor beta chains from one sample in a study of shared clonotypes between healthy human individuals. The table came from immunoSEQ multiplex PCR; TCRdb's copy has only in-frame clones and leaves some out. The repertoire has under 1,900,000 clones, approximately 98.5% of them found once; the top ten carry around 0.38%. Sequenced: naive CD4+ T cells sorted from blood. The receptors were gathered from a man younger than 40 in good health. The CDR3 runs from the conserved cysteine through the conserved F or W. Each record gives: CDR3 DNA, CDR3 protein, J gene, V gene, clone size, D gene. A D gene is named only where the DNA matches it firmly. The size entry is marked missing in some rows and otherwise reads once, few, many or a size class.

cdr3_nt: TGTGCCAGTAGTGATAAGGGCTTTTCCTACAATGAGCAGTTCTTC
cdr3_aa: CASSDKGFSYNEQFF
j_call: TRBJ2-1
v_call: TRBV19
clone_size: -
d_call: -

cdr3_nt: TGCGCCAGCAGCCAACACCAGGAAGCTAACTATGGCTACACCTTC
cdr3_aa: CASSQHQEANYGYTF
j_call: TRBJ1-2
v_call: TRBV4-3
clone_size: once
d_call: -

cdr3_nt: TGTGCCAGCTCAGAGGGGTCAACCTACGAGCAGTACTTC
cdr3_aa: CASSEGSTYEQYF
j_call: TRBJ2-7
v_call: TRBV18
clone_size: -
d_call: -

cdr3_nt: TGCAGTGCCTCGGAGACCCAGTACTTC
cdr3_aa: CSASETQYF
j_call: TRBJ2-5
v_call: TRBV20-1
clone_size: -
d_call: -

cdr3_nt: TGTGCCAGCGAGGGGCAAGGGTATTATCAGCCCCAGCATTTT
cdr3_aa: CASEGQGYYQPQHF
j_call: TRBJ1-5
v_call: TRBV28
clone_size: -
d_call: -

cdr3_nt: TGCGCCAGCATCGGATCTCGGGGACCGAACACTGAAGCTTTCTTT
cdr3_aa: CASIGSRGPNTEAFF
j_call: TRBJ1-1
v_call: TRBV4-3
clone_size: -
d_call: -

cdr3_nt: TGTGCCAGCAGTTCGTTGAAAGTACTAGCGGGGTACAATGAGCAGTTCTTC
cdr3_aa: CASSSLKVLAGYNEQFF
j_call: TRBJ2-1
v_call: TRBV28
clone_size: -
d_call: TRBD2

cdr3_nt: TGCGCCAGCAGGGTGAGCAGGGGCCACGAGCAGTACTTC
cdr3_aa: CASRVSRGHEQYF
j_call: TRBJ2-7
v_call: TRBV5-1
clone_size: -
d_call: -

cdr3_nt: TGTGCCACCAGCAGAGAAGGGTCTATGTACAAGACCGGGGAGCTGTTTTTT
cdr3_aa: CATSREGSMYKTGELFF
j_call: TRBJ2-2
v_call: TRBV15
clone_size: -
d_call: -

cdr3_nt: TGTGCCAGCAGTTACCGACTAGCTTACGAGCAGTACTTC
cdr3_aa: CASSYRLAYEQYF
j_call: TRBJ2-7
v_call: TRBV6-6
clone_size: -
d_call: TRBD2

cdr3_nt: TGTGCCTGGAGTGGGACAGGTCCCACTGAAGCTTTCTTT
cdr3_aa: CAWSGTGPTEAFF
j_call: TRBJ1-1
v_call: TRBV30
clone_size: -
d_call: TRBD1

cdr3_nt: TGCGCCAGCAGTAGGGACAGGGGGAACACCGGGGAGCTGTTTTTT
cdr3_aa: CASSRDRGNTGELFF
j_call: TRBJ2-2
v_call: TRBV10-1
clone_size: -
d_call: TRBD1

cdr3_nt: TGTGCCAGCAGCTTAGATGGCAGGGATGGAAACACCATATATTTT
cdr3_aa: CASSLDGRDGNTIYF
j_call: TRBJ1-3
v_call: TRBV11-2
clone_size: -
d_call: -

cdr3_nt: TGTGCCAGCAGCCCGACCCCTCCAGTTGACAAAAACATTCAGTACTTC
cdr3_aa: CASSPTPPVDKNIQYF
j_call: TRBJ2-4
v_call: TRBV27
clone_size: -
d_call: -

cdr3_nt: TGTGCCAGCTCACCCGGACAGGAGAATGGCTACACCTTC
cdr3_aa: CASSPGQENGYTF
j_call: TRBJ1-2
v_call: TRBV18
clone_size: -
d_call: TRBD1

cdr3_nt: TGCGCCAGCAGCTTGGAAGGGCCATACGAGCAGTACTTC
cdr3_aa: CASSLEGPYEQYF
j_call: TRBJ2-7
v_call: TRBV5-1
clone_size: -
d_call: -

cdr3_nt: TGTGCCAGCAGCCAGGACAGCCTGGGAGAGACCCAGTACTTC
cdr3_aa: CASSQDSLGETQYF
j_call: TRBJ2-5
v_call: TRBV5-4
clone_size: -
d_call: -

cdr3_nt: TGTGCCAGCAGCCTTTATTTTAACAGGGGATATCCGGCCCAGCATTTT
cdr3_aa: CASSLYFNRGYPAQHF
j_call: TRBJ1-5
v_call: TRBV5-5
clone_size: -
d_call: TRBD1

cdr3_nt: TGTGCCAGCAGCTTAGGCTCGCTAGCGGGAGTGCTTGAGACCCAGTACTTC
cdr3_aa: CASSLGSLAGVLETQYF
j_call: TRBJ2-5
v_call: TRBV11-2
clone_size: -
d_call: TRBD2

cdr3_nt: TGTGCCAGCAGAACGACAGGGGCATCGGGGGCTTTCTTT
cdr3_aa: CASRTTGASGAFF
j_call: TRBJ1-1
v_call: TRBV2
clone_size: -
d_call: TRBD1

cdr3_nt: TGTGCCAGCACTCCCAGCGGCCCCGGCTTCGGGGAGCTGTTTTTT
cdr3_aa: CASTPSGPGFGELFF
j_call: TRBJ2-2
v_call: TRBV11-3
clone_size: -
d_call: -

cdr3_nt: TGCGCCAGCAGTACCAGCGGGGGGTCCGATACGCAGTATTTT
cdr3_aa: CASSTSGGSDTQYF
j_call: TRBJ2-3
v_call: TRBV10-1
clone_size: -
d_call: TRBD2

cdr3_nt: TGTGCCAGCAGTCCCGAAGACAGAACCTCCTACGAGCAGTACTTC
cdr3_aa: CASSPEDRTSYEQYF
j_call: TRBJ2-7
v_call: TRBV28
clone_size: once
d_call: -

cdr3_nt: TGTGCCAGCAGCATACTAGCGGGAGGGGAGACCCAGTACTTC
cdr3_aa: CASSILAGGETQYF
j_call: TRBJ2-5
v_call: TRBV9
clone_size: -
d_call: TRBD2

cdr3_nt: TGTGCCAGCAGCTTACTAGGACAGGGCTACGAGCAGTACTTC
cdr3_aa: CASSLLGQGYEQYF
j_call: TRBJ2-7
v_call: TRBV7-3
clone_size: once
d_call: TRBD1

cdr3_nt: TGTGCCAGCAGCCCCCTTCGACACACAGATACGCAGTATTTT
cdr3_aa: CASSPLRHTDTQYF
j_call: TRBJ2-3
v_call: TRBV11-2
clone_size: -
d_call: -

cdr3_nt: TGTGCCAGCAGCCATGGTCAGCCCCAGCATTTT
cdr3_aa: CASSHGQPQHF
j_call: TRBJ1-5
v_call: TRBV6-5
clone_size: -
d_call: -

cdr3_nt: TGCGCCAGCAGCCCGAGGACCGGACTTGTGACCCAGTACTTC
cdr3_aa: CASSPRTGLVTQYF
j_call: TRBJ2-5
v_call: TRBV5-1
clone_size: -
d_call: -

cdr3_nt: TGTGCCAGCCAGTACTACAATGAGCAGTTCTTC
cdr3_aa: CASQYYNEQFF
j_call: TRBJ2-1
v_call: TRBV2
clone_size: -
d_call: -

cdr3_nt: TGTGCCAGCGTTAGTGGCACGAGCACAGATACGCAGTATTTT
cdr3_aa: CASVSGTSTDTQYF
j_call: TRBJ2-3
v_call: TRBV28
clone_size: -
d_call: -

cdr3_nt: TGTGCCAGCAGCCGCGACAGGGACGGTCAGCCCCAGCATTTT
cdr3_aa: CASSRDRDGQPQHF
j_call: TRBJ1-5
v_call: TRBV6-5
clone_size: -
d_call: TRBD1

cdr3_nt: TGTGCCAGCAGCCCTAGACAGAAAAACTACGAGCAGTACTTC
cdr3_aa: CASSPRQKNYEQYF
j_call: TRBJ2-7
v_call: TRBV28
clone_size: -
d_call: -

cdr3_nt: TGCGCCAGCAGCCCTCGGAAGCTGAATCGGGAAAAATACGAGCAGTACTTC
cdr3_aa: CASSPRKLNREKYEQYF
j_call: TRBJ2-7
v_call: TRBV5-1
clone_size: -
d_call: -

cdr3_nt: TGTGCCAGCAGCTTAGCGCCCCTAGCGGGAGGCTACGAGCAGTACTTC
cdr3_aa: CASSLAPLAGGYEQYF
j_call: TRBJ2-7
v_call: TRBV7-8
clone_size: -
d_call: TRBD2

cdr3_nt: TGTGCCTGCGCGAGTAGGGTAGTCGAGCAGTACTTC
cdr3_aa: CACASRVVEQYF
j_call: TRBJ2-7
v_call: TRBV21-1
clone_size: -
d_call: -

cdr3_nt: TGTGCCAGCAGCTTAGTAATTCCCAGCGGGTCGAACACCGGGGAGCTGTTTTTT
cdr3_aa: CASSLVIPSGSNTGELFF
j_call: TRBJ2-2
v_call: TRBV7-6
clone_size: -
d_call: -

cdr3_nt: TGTGCCAGCAGTTTATTCGGTTTTAACGAGCAGTACTTC
cdr3_aa: CASSLFGFNEQYF
j_call: TRBJ2-7
v_call: TRBV28
clone_size: -
d_call: -